Each of the 17 T cell receptor beta chains below was sequenced from the same sample in a study of OX40 agonist ivuxolimab in advanced cancers. Libraries came from the immunoSEQ multiplex PCR assay. This immuneACCESS table, as held by TCRdb, lists in-frame sequences with V and J called but not all clones. Of the missing ones, under half trace to an unresolved V gene in checked studies; the others have no known cause. Recorded for this sample are around 66,000 clones; 85% of them occurred a single time. Roughly 4% of the sample lies in the top ten. The material sequenced was CD4+ or CD8+ T cells sorted from blood, taken in a trial of the OX40 agonist ivuxolimab. Receptor source: an adult with an advanced solid tumor such as melanoma, head and neck, liver or kidney cancer.

This rearrangement joins TRBV9 to TRBJ1-1, with D perhaps matching TRBD1 (5 bases). The CDR3 contains 16 residues. With 0 bases removed from V and 5 bases from J, the gap between germline ends came to 17 bases. CDR1 is SGDLS, CDR2 YYNGEE, per germline. The CDR3 bases are TGTGCCAGCAGCGTAGACCCCTCGGGGGTAAGGACTGAAGCTTTCTTT. Its protein is CASSVDPSGVRTEAFF. Combining the CDR3 with reference TRBV9 and TRBJ1-1 gives the whole variable domain DSGVTQTPKHLITATGQRVTLRCSPRSGDLSVYWYQQSLDQGLQFLIQYYNGEERAKGNILERFSAQQFPDLHSELNLSSLELGDSALYFCASSVDPSGVRTEAFFGQGTRLTVV.

This sequence joins TRBV6-6 and TRBJ2-1; 9 positions agree with TRBD1. The CDR3 is made up of 14 amino acids. CDR1 is MNHNY, CDR2 SVGAGI, per germline (reference sequence). The V gene end was trimmed by 5 bases and the J gene end by 6 bases; junction bases not matched to a gene: 5. The CDR3 nucleotides are TGTGCCAGCAGTATGGGACAGGGACTCAATGAGCAGTTCTTC. This translates into CASSMGQGLNEQFF.

The genes are TRBV5-6 and TRBJ2-7, with 7 positions matching TRBD1. The ends lost 4 bases at V and 1 base at J; junction bases unmatched: 2. The CDR3 contains 13 residues. In germline, CDR1 is SGHDT, CDR2 YYEEEE. CDR3 in DNA: TGTGCCAGCAGCGTGGGACAGTCCTACGAGCAGTACTTC. This translates into CASSVGQSYEQYF.

The CDR3 DNA is TGTGCCAGTAGTATGGGGTTGTGGGAGACCCAGTACTTC. This codes for CASSMGLWETQYF. The chain is built from TRBV19 and TRBJ2-5, with D unresolved. Trimming pared 3 bases from V and 5 bases from J, leaving 10 bases between. Germline CDR1 and CDR2: LNHDA and SQIVND (reference sequence). CDR3 length: 13 residues.

The J gene is TRBJ2-2, the V gene TRBV7-2; the D gene is possibly TRBD2 (5 bases). This CDR3 has 15 residues. V shed 4 bases and J shed 6 bases, with 15 bases lying between them. Germline lookup yields CDR1 SGHTA and CDR2 FQGNSA. CDR3 coding DNA: TGTGCCAGCAGCTCTCAAGGAGGTTCCCCCGGGGAGCTGTTTTTT. This encodes CASSSQGGSPGELFF.

The chain has TRBV30 and TRBJ1-1, with unresolved D. CDR1 is GTSNPN and CDR2 is SVGIG in the germline V gene (reference sequence). V dropped 2 bases and J dropped 1 base, with 14 bases sitting between them. This CDR3 contains 15 residues. The chain's CDR3 is CAWSLRKIKNTEAFF. CDR3 DNA: TGTGCCTGGAGTCTTAGGAAGATTAAGAACACTGAAGCTTTCTTT.

This clone occurred once. The rearrangement links TRBV11-2 to TRBJ1-1; D remains unclear. The CDR3 loop spans 14 amino acids. Germline values: CDR1 SGHAT, CDR2 FQNNGV. V was shortened by 1 base and J by 4 bases, with 10 bases between the two germline ends. The CDR3 protein is CASSLGQSGTEAFF. The DNA of the CDR3 is TGTGCCAGCAGCTTAGGTCAAAGTGGCACTGAAGCTTTCTTT. The entire variable domain, with the rest obtained from reference TRBV11-2 and TRBJ1-1, is as follows: EAGVAQSPRYKIIEKRQSVAFWCNPISGHATLYWYQQILGQGPKLLIQFQNNGVVDDSQLPKDRFSAERLKGVDSTLKIQPAKLEDSAVYLCASSLGQSGTEAFFGQGTRLTVV.

V gene TRBV27 combines with J gene TRBJ1-6, with D uncertain. CDR3 length equals 10 residues. Germline CDR1 MNHEY, CDR2 SMNVEV (reference sequence). Deletions cut 5 bases from V and 14 bases from J, with 7 bases between. The CDR3: CASSPNTLHF. CDR3 bases: TGTGCCAGCAGTCCTAACACCCTCCACTTT.

The chain recombines TRBV25-1 with TRBJ2-7, with a weak D call TRBD2 (6 bases). The CDR3 runs to 15 residues. Trimming left V 6 bases short and J 2 bases short, with 17 bases between. CDR1 is MGHDK and CDR2 is SYGVNS in the germline V gene. The CDR3 coding sequence is TGTGCCAGCAGGGGGGGAGTCGCCCGGACCTACGAGCAGTACTTC. Protein product: CASRGGVARTYEQYF.

The chain links TRBV20-1 to TRBJ2-5; D is possibly TRBD2 (5 bases). The CDR3 is 11 residues long. Trimming took off 2 bases at V and 5 bases at J, with 6 bases between the two ends. Germline V gene data show CDR1 as DFQATT and CDR2 as SNEGSKA (reference sequence). The CDR3 sequence is CSARLAETQYF. The CDR3 DNA follows: TGCAGTGCTAGACTAGCTGAGACCCAGTACTTC.

The table lists this clone with a count of one. The rearrangement links TRBV19 to TRBJ1-2, with 7 bases matching TRBD1. V lost 5 bases, J lost 8 bases, and 11 bases stayed unmatched. Germline V gene sequence: CDR1 LNHDA, CDR2 SQIVND (reference sequence). This CDR3 has 14 residues. The CDR3 DNA reads TGTGCCAGTAGTTCTTGGGAGGGGGCGCGGGGCTACACCTTC. Its translation is CASSSWEGARGYTF. Full variable domain (missing parts from reference TRBV19 and TRBJ1-2): DGGITQSPKYLFRKEGQNVTLSCEQNLNHDAMYWYRQDPGQGLRLIYYSQIVNDFQKGDIAEGYSVSREKKESFPLTVTSAQKNPTAFYLCASSSWEGARGYTFGSGTRLTVV.

This chain uses TRBV4-3 with TRBJ1-2; D possibly corresponds to TRBD1 (6 bases). Per the germline V gene, CDR1 is LGHNA and CDR2 is YSLEER. Trimming took 0 bases from V and 7 from J, leaving 15 bases between them. The CDR3 covers 15 residues. Written as DNA, the CDR3 is TGCGCCAGCAGCCAAGATATGGGCAGGGGTGTTGGCTACACCTTC. Protein sequence: CASSQDMGRGVGYTF.

Notes on this clone: The same CDR3 is also encoded by other DNA sequences in this sample. J is TRBJ2-2 and V is TRBV9, with 13 bases fitting TRBD2. The germline V gene encodes CDR1 SGDLS and CDR2 YYNGEE. Unmatched junction bases numbered 4, after V lost 2 bases and J lost 6 bases. This CDR3 has 16 amino acids. CDR3 sequence reads: CASSVTSGGAPGELFF. The DNA for the CDR3 is TGTGCCAGCAGCGTTACTAGCGGGGGGGCCCCCGGGGAGCTGTTTTTT.

The V and J genes are TRBV5-4 and TRBJ2-3, with 7 bases fitting TRBD2. The J segment lost 5 bases and the V segment lost 3 bases, leaving 3 bases of the junction unmatched. Germline V gene sequence: CDR1 SGHNT, CDR2 YYREEE (reference sequence). CDR3 length: 13 amino acids. In DNA, the CDR3 is TGTGCCAGCAGCTGGGGGGGAGTAGATACGCAGTATTTT. Its protein product is CASSWGGVDTQYF.

The chain has TRBV27 and TRBJ2-2; 10 positions agree with TRBD1. Germline V gene data show CDR1 as MNHEY and CDR2 as SMNVEV (reference sequence). Germline trimming cut 6 bases from V and 1 base from J; bases unmatched to any gene: 8. The CDR3 spans 17 residues. The CDR3: CASRRGQGSRNTGELFF. CDR3 in DNA: TGTGCCAGCAGGAGGGGACAGGGGTCAAGGAACACCGGGGAGCTGTTTTTT.

The chain carries TRBV28 and TRBJ2-7, with a weak D call TRBD2 (6 bases). The germline V and J ends were trimmed by 5 bases and 7 bases, with 21 bases remaining between them. The CDR3 consists of 15 residues. Germline assignment: CDR1 MDHEN and CDR2 SYDVKM. The CDR3 loop is CASSPLAGSLSEQYF. In DNA form, the CDR3 reads TGTGCCAGCAGTCCCTTGGCGGGATCACTAAGTGAGCAGTACTTC.

V and J are TRBV2 and TRBJ2-1; D is perhaps TRBD2 (5 bases). The CDR3 loop spans 15 amino acids. CDR1 is SNHLY, CDR2 FYNNEI, per germline. Trimming cost V 0 bases and J 0 bases, with 6 bases left between them. The CDR3 is CASSEAGSSYNEQFF. CDR3 coding DNA: TGTGCCAGCAGTGAAGCGGGGAGCTCCTACAATGAGCAGTTCTTC.